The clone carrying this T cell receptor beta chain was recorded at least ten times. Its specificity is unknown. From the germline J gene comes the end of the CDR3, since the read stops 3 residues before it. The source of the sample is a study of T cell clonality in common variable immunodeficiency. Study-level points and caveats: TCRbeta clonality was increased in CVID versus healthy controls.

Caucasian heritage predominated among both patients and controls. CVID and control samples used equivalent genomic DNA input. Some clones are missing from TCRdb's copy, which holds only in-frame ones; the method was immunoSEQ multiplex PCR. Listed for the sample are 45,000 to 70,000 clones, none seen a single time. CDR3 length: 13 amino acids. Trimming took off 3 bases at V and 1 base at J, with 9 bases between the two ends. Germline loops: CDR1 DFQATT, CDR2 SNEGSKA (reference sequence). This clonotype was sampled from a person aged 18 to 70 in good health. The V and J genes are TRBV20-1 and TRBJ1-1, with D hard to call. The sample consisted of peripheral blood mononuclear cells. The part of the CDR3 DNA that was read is TGCAGTGCTAGCCCCGCGGGGAACACTGAA. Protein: CSASPAGNTE. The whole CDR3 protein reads CSASPAGNTEAFF.